These 7 T cell receptor beta chains were sequenced from one sample in a study of CD8+CD57+ T cells in acquired aplastic anemia. Genomic DNA, the template, was used for profiling of the TCR beta VDJ and CDR3. TCRdb processed the reads anew with MiXCR; each CDR3 protein has one entry. This sample has about 190,000 distinct CDR3 sequences, with around 50% found just once. The sample was sorted CD4+, CD8+, or CD8+CD57+ T cells (not recorded which) from PBMCs. The origin of the receptors is a human donor in good health, serving as a control.

The V and J genes are TRBV2 and TRBJ1-2, with D possibly being TRBD1 (5 bases). The V end was cut by 6 bases, the J end by 8 bases, with 13 bases between. From germline, CDR1 is SNHLY and CDR2 FYNNEI. CDR3 length: 12 amino acids. CDR3 in amino acids: CASRQVSRGYTF. The CDR3 nucleotides are TGTGCCAGCAGACAGGTCAGCAGAGGCTACACCTTC.

This chain joins TRBV7-3 and TRBJ2-7, with 9 positions matching TRBD2. Trimming at V came to 5 bases and at J to 4 bases, leaving 6 bases not matched to a gene. Germline CDR1 is SGHTA and CDR2 is FQGTGA. The CDR3 length is 14 residues. CDR3: CASSPSSGSYEQYF. CDR3 DNA sequence: TGTGCCAGCAGCCCCAGTAGCGGGAGTTACGAGCAGTACTTC.

This clonotype was counted a few times. The chain has TRBV5-4 and TRBJ1-2, with 7 bases aligning to TRBD1. The germline V gene encodes CDR1 SGHNT and CDR2 YYREEE (reference sequence). The CDR3 has 16 residues. The V gene end was trimmed by 0 bases and the J gene end by 3 bases; junction bases not matched to a gene: 8. CDR3 residues: CASSLVGQGVDYGYTF. As DNA, the CDR3 is TGTGCCAGCAGCTTGGTAGGTCAGGGGGTCGACTATGGCTACACCTTC.

The chain recombines TRBV12-3 or TRBV12-4 with TRBJ1-1; 7 bases match TRBD1. J gave up 1 base and V 5 bases, and 7 bases lay outside the gene matches. CDR3 length equals 15 residues. The CDR3 coding sequence is TGTGCCAGCAGTACGGCGGACAGGCAGAACACTGAAGCTTTCTTT. It is translated as CASSTADRQNTEAFF.

This chain links TRBV11-2 with TRBJ1-6; possible D gene TRBD1, 5 bases. The CDR3 consists of 16 residues. Between the trimmed V and J ends, which lost 0 bases and 9 bases, there was a span of 15 bases. Germline CDR1 is SGHAT and CDR2 is FQNNGV. The CDR3 protein is CASSLEGGNPGSPLHF. In DNA, the CDR3 is TGTGCCAGCAGCTTAGAGGGGGGAAATCCGGGTTCACCCCTCCACTTT.

This rearrangement joins TRBV15 to TRBJ1-1; no firm D call. Per germline, CDR1 LNHNV and CDR2 YYDKDF (reference sequence). This CDR3 has 14 residues. Trimming cost V 3 bases and J 1 base, with 9 bases left between them. The CDR3 DNA follows: TGTGCCACCAGCAGCGAAGGCCGGAACACTGAAGCTTTCTTT. Amino acids: CATSSEGRNTEAFF. The complete variable domain, with remaining parts taken from reference TRBV15 and TRBJ1-1, reads DAMVIQNPRYQVTQFGKPVTLSCSQTLNHNVMYWYQQKSSQAPKLLFHYYDKDFNNEADTPDNFQSRRPNTSFCFLDIRSPGLGDTAMYLCATSSEGRNTEAFFGQGTRLTVV.

The V call is TRBV19, the J call TRBJ2-1; no clear D. CDR1 is LNHDA and CDR2 is SQIVND in the germline V gene (reference sequence). V was pared by 1 base and J by 8 bases, with 6 bases between. The CDR3 spans 12 residues. The CDR3 nucleotides are TGTGCCAGTAGTATAGGGTCGGATGAGCAGTTCTTC. Protein sequence: CASSIGSDEQFF.